The clone carrying this T cell receptor (beta chain) was seen repeatedly, ten times or more. These data are taken from a study of Graves' ophthalmopathy and Graves' hyperthyroidism. The length of the CDR3 is 17 residues. CDR1 SGHRS and CDR2 YFSETQ come from the germline V gene. J was trimmed by 7 bases and V by 4 bases; bases with no gene match: 15. Using RNA transcripts, the TCR beta CDR3 regions were amplified. An opening RT-PCR round employed HTBI primers and preceded a second-round multiplex PCR. TCRdb reprocessed the multiplex PCR reads with MiXCR, giving one entry per CDR3 protein. The sample lists 210,000 or so distinct CDR3 sequences; around 28% were seen once.

J is TRBJ2-4 and V is TRBV5-1; 9 nucleotides align to TRBD1. The sequenced sample consisted of peripheral blood. The receptor's source is a man between 45 and 60 years old with Graves' ophthalmopathy. CDR3 in DNA: TGCGCCAGCAGCCCCGTGACAGGGGGAAACTCTGGGAACATTCAGTACTTC. Translated: CASSPVTGGNSGNIQYF.